Presented here are 23 T cell receptor beta chains from one specimen sequenced in a study of T and B cells in COVID-19 patients. Multiplex PCR with BIOMED2 TRB-A/B primer pools amplified TRB rearrangements. TCRdb re-called the multiplex PCR reads with MiXCR, one entry per CDR3 protein. The sample yields about 8,200 distinct CDR3 sequences, over 35% seen once. Each TRB amplification used roughly 250-550 ng of genomic DNA from blood. The material sequenced was blood. These receptor sequences come from a human donor who had recovered from COVID-19.

The J gene is TRBJ1-1, the V gene TRBV11-3, with no clear D. The V end was cut by 2 bases, the J end by 10 bases, with 11 bases between. Germline lookup yields CDR1 SGHNT and CDR2 YENEEA. CDR3 length: 12 amino acids. CDR3 DNA sequence: TGTGCCAGCAGCTTACTTCGGGATTTAGCTTTCTTT. Its protein is CASSLLRDLAFF.

The sample holds a few counts of this clonotype. This sequence joins TRBV6-2 or TRBV6-3 and TRBJ2-3; no clear D. Trimming pared 2 bases from V and 4 bases from J, leaving 7 bases between. The CDR3 has 13 residues. Germline V gives CDR1 MNHEY, CDR2 SVGEGT. CDR3 in amino acids: CASSYGVPDTQYF. In DNA form, the CDR3 reads TGTGCCAGCAGTTACGGGGTTCCAGATACGCAGTATTTT.

J is TRBJ2-7 and V is TRBV13; D may match TRBD1 or TRBD2 (6 bases each). The V gene lost 2 bases and the J gene lost 0 bases, with 17 bases spanning the gap. This CDR3 has 17 residues. The V gene's germline CDR1 is PRHDT and CDR2 FYEKMQ (reference sequence). As DNA, the CDR3 is TGTGCCAGCAGCTTAATTTGGGGGGCAGAGAGCTCCTACGAGCAGTACTTC. Translation gives CASSLIWGAESSYEQYF.

This clonotype was seen more than once but under ten times. The chain combines TRBV30 with TRBJ2-6; either TRBD1 or TRBD2 may fit D (5 bases each). Germline V CDR1 and CDR2: GTSNPN, SVGIG (reference sequence). The CDR3 is 15 amino acids. V shed 4 bases and J shed 4 bases, with 14 bases lying between them. CDR3 DNA sequence: TGTGCCTGGACAAATGGGGGTTCGGGGGCCAACGTCCTGACTTTC. Translated: CAWTNGGSGANVLTF.

This clonotype was counted a few times. The chain has TRBV6-5 and TRBJ2-1; 9 bases are a match to TRBD2. The CDR3 covers 17 residues. V was clipped by 4 bases and J by 0 bases; unmatched bases: 7. The germline V gene encodes CDR1 MNHEY and CDR2 SVGAGI. The CDR3 DNA sequence: TGTGCCAGCAGTTCCGCGGGGGGGCCCGGCTCCTACAATGAGCAGTTCTTC. Translating gives CASSSAGGPGSYNEQFF.

V and J are TRBV7-9 and TRBJ1-6; D ambiguous. The CDR3 is 15 residues long. The V gene lost 1 base and the J gene lost 6 bases, with 10 bases spanning the gap. Per germline, CDR1 SEHNR and CDR2 FQNEAQ (reference sequence). In DNA, the CDR3 is TGTGCCAGCAGCTTAGACCCCGGAGTTAATTCACCCCTCCACTTT. Its protein is CASSLDPGVNSPLHF. Based on the CDR3 plus reference TRBV7-9 and TRBJ1-6, the full variable domain is DTGVSQNPRHKITKRGQNVTFRCDPISEHNRLYWYRQTLGQGPEFLTYFQNEAQLEKSRLLSDRFSAERPKGSFSTLEIQRTEQGDSAMYLCASSLDPGVNSPLHFGNGTRLTVT.

The table lists this clonotype with a few counts. The chain combines TRBV29-1 with TRBJ2-3, with a weak D call TRBD1 (6 bases). Germline V gene data show CDR1 as SQVTM and CDR2 as ANQGSEA. CDR3 length: 16 amino acids. The V end lost 0 bases, the J end lost 5 bases, and 18 bases lay between the germline ends. Written as DNA, the CDR3 is TGCAGCGTTGAAGACTCCCAAGAGGGGGTAGGAGATACGCAGTATTTT. Its translation: CSVEDSQEGVGDTQYF.

The chain has TRBV6-2 or TRBV6-3 and TRBJ2-5; no reliable D call. Trimming removed 2 bases at V and 1 base at J, with 8 bases between. Germline V gene sequence: CDR1 MNHEY, CDR2 SVGEGT. This CDR3 contains 14 residues. The CDR3 coding sequence is TGTGCCAGCAGTTACGGGGTCGGCCAAGAGACCCAGTACTTC. It yields the protein CASSYGVGQETQYF.

The V gene is TRBV19, the J gene TRBJ1-1, with a tentative D call TRBD1 (5 bases). The CDR3 has 14 amino acids. Germline V gene sequence: CDR1 LNHDA, CDR2 SQIVND (reference sequence). Deletions cut 7 bases from V and 9 bases from J, with 21 bases between. CDR3 protein: CASIGAGAPTKAFF. Here the CDR3 DNA reads TGTGCCAGTATAGGGGCCGGGGCCCCTACTAAAGCTTTCTTT. Variable domain in full (rest from reference TRBV19 and TRBJ1-1): DGGITQSPKYLFRKEGQNVTLSCEQNLNHDAMYWYRQDPGQGLRLIYYSQIVNDFQKGDIAEGYSVSREKKESFPLTVTSAQKNPTAFYLCASIGAGAPTKAFFGQGTRLTVV.

V usage is TRBV6-6 and J usage is TRBJ2-1, with TRBD2 matching over 12 bases. Germline V CDR1 and CDR2: MNHNY, SVGAGI (reference sequence). The CDR3 extends over 16 amino acids. With 8 bases clipped from V and 4 bases from J, the junction kept 9 bases outside the gene matches. The CDR3 spells CASGRRTSGEYNEQFF. CDR3 bases: TGTGCCAGCGGACGAAGGACTAGCGGGGAATACAATGAGCAGTTCTTC.

This clonotype is labeled as medium-sized. CDR3 bases: TGTGCCAGTAGTAATCTAGCGGGCGGACAAGAGACCCAGTACTTC. Translated, it gives CASSNLAGGQETQYF. This chain joins TRBV19 and TRBJ2-5; 8 nucleotides line up with TRBD2. The CDR3 is 15 residues long. Trimming removed 4 bases from V and 2 bases from J; junction bases left unmatched: 6. CDR1 and CDR2 (germline): LNHDA, SQIVND (reference sequence).

The rearrangement links TRBV11-1 to TRBJ2-1; 8 bases map to TRBD2. The trim removed 4 bases at V and 3 bases at J, leaving 11 bases unmatched. The CDR3 spans 17 residues. Germline lookup yields CDR1 SGHAT and CDR2 FQDESV (reference sequence). CDR3 nucleotide sequence: TGTGCCAGCAGCTCCGATAGAGCGGGGGCCAACTACAATGAGCAGTTCTTC. Translation: CASSSDRAGANYNEQFF.

The V gene is TRBV6-5, the J gene TRBJ2-7; TRBD2 might be the D (5 bases). Between the trimmed V and J ends, which lost 7 bases and 1 base, there was a span of 14 bases. The CDR3 runs 14 residues. The germline V gene has CDR1 MNHEY and CDR2 SVGAGI. Here the CDR3 DNA reads TGTGCCAGCATGCGGCAACCGGGATCCTACGAGCAGTACTTC. Its protein is CASMRQPGSYEQYF.

This clonotype was found once. The rearrangement uses TRBV30 and TRBJ1-3; D possibly corresponds to TRBD1 (5 bases). Germline V gene sequence: CDR1 GTSNPN, CDR2 SVGIG (reference sequence). The CDR3 runs to 14 residues. The V gene lost 5 bases and the J gene lost 3 bases, with 14 bases spanning the gap. CDR3 residues: CAWFQGTGGNTIYF. The CDR3 DNA reads as TGTGCCTGGTTTCAGGGAACCGGTGGAAACACCATATATTTT.

This chain uses TRBV28 with TRBJ2-2; 10 bases are a match to TRBD1. The CDR3 is 16 residues long. Unmatched junction bases numbered 10, after V lost 5 bases and J lost 7 bases. CDR1 is MDHEN, CDR2 SYDVKM, per germline. CDR3 coding DNA: TGTGCCAGCAGTCCGAGGACAGGGGGTGGTGGCGGGGAGCTGTTTTTT. It is translated as CASSPRTGGGGGELFF. The entire variable domain, with the rest obtained from reference TRBV28 and TRBJ2-2, is as follows: DVKVTQSSRYLVKRTGEKVFLECVQDMDHENMFWYRQDPGLGLRLIYFSYDVKMKEKGDIPEGYSVSREKKERFSLILESASTNQTSMYLCASSPRTGGGGGELFFGEGSRLTVL.

This clonotype was picked up a small number of times. The gene calls are TRBV27 and TRBJ1-1, with 7 bases aligning to TRBD1. CDR3 length: 17 amino acids. CDR1 is MNHEY and CDR2 is SMNVEV in the germline V gene (reference sequence). Trimming took 6 bases from V and 5 from J; bases not matched to a gene: 18. The CDR3 loop reads CASRDGKDRRGLTEAFF. For the CDR3, the DNA is TGTGCCAGCAGGGACGGAAAGGACAGGCGGGGTCTTACTGAAGCTTTCTTT.

The chain recombines TRBV5-5 with TRBJ2-7; 7 nucleotides agree with TRBD1. V shed 4 bases and J 5 bases; nucleotides not matched to a gene: 6. The CDR3 spans 13 residues. CDR1 and CDR2 from the germline V gene are SGHKS and YYEKEE (reference sequence). Here the CDR3 reads CASSLPGGDEQYV. CDR3 sequence (DNA): TGTGCCAGCAGCCTACCAGGGGGTGACGAGCAGTACGTC.

This sequence joins TRBV5-6 and TRBJ2-3; no clear D gene. CDR3 length: 15 amino acids. CDR1 is SGHDT and CDR2 is YYEEEE in the germline V gene. V gave up 0 bases and J gave up 3 bases, with 11 bases separating them. CDR3 nucleotides: TGTGCCAGCAGCTTGGTTTTACGACGGACAGATACGCAGTATTTT. Protein: CASSLVLRRTDTQYF.

The CDR3 protein is CASSETGVGEQFF. The CDR3 bases are TGTGCCAGCAGTGAGACGGGCGTCGGTGAGCAGTTCTTC. This sequence joins TRBV6-1 and TRBJ2-1, with unresolved D. Trimming left V 3 bases short and J 9 bases short, with 12 bases between. CDR1 is MNHNS, CDR2 SASEGT, per germline. The CDR3 runs 13 residues.

The genes are TRBV6-2 or TRBV6-3 and TRBJ1-4, with D perhaps matching TRBD1 (6 bases). The CDR3 is 15 amino acids. The V end was cut by 8 bases, the J end by 3 bases, with 16 bases between. Germline CDR1 MNHEY, CDR2 SVGEGT. The CDR3 DNA reads TGTGCCAGCGGCAGGCCCAGGGGAGCTAATGAAAAACTGTTTTTT. Protein: CASGRPRGANEKLFF.

Only a few counts were recorded for this clonotype. The V and J genes are TRBV30 and TRBJ2-1; 8 bases map to TRBD2. The CDR3 runs 14 residues. Germline V gives CDR1 GTSNPN, CDR2 SVGIG (reference sequence). J gave up 2 bases and V 4 bases, and 4 bases lay outside the gene matches. CDR3 region: CAWNGGATYNEQFF. In DNA, the CDR3 is TGTGCCTGGAACGGGGGGGCCACCTACAATGAGCAGTTCTTC.

The sample holds a few counts of this clonotype. The genes are TRBV27 and TRBJ1-4, with a possible D match to TRBD1 (5 bases). The ends were cut back, 8 bases at V and 7 bases at J, with 17 bases in the middle. Germline V gives CDR1 MNHEY, CDR2 SMNVEV (reference sequence). The CDR3 sequence is 14 residues long. The CDR3 bases are TGTGCCAGCGGTCGGAGGGGACTAGGTGAAAAACTGTTTTTT. This encodes CASGRRGLGEKLFF.

This clonotype was observed a few times. This chain joins TRBV18 and TRBJ2-5; 12 bases map to TRBD1. This CDR3 spans 16 amino acids. CDR1 KGHSH and CDR2 LQKENI come from the germline V gene. The J segment lost 5 bases and the V segment lost 3 bases, leaving 7 bases of the junction unmatched. The CDR3 loop is CASSPTGTGGAETQYF. The DNA for the CDR3 is TGTGCCAGCTCACCGACCGGGACAGGGGGCGCGGAGACCCAGTACTTC.